This TCR beta chain was captured in a study of PD-1 blockade in classical Hodgkin lymphoma. Overall study context: Patients received nivolumab 3 mg/kg intravenously every 2 weeks. Study-level findings and limits: The repertoire differences lack a defined cause, possibly disease activity or prior therapy. Partial responders and progressors had significantly lower baseline TCR diversity.

As to this clone: Its antigen is not known.

The CDR3 has 14 residues. Between the trimmed V and J ends, which lost 4 bases and 5 bases, there was a span of 15 bases. The germline CDR1 and CDR2 sequences are SGHRS and YFSETQ. Produced via immunoSEQ multiplex PCR; TCRdb's table is partial and in-frame only. The table lists about 94,000 clones, about 88% of them singletons. Exposure to brentuximab vedotin varied, and each patient had relapsed following autologous stem cell transplantation. The sample in question was peripheral blood mononuclear cells (PBMCs), obtained before the second cycle of nivolumab. The clonotype comes from a human donor with classical Hodgkin lymphoma. The V and J genes are TRBV5-1 and TRBJ2-5, with a possible D match to TRBD2 (5 bases). CDR3 coding DNA: TGCGCCAGCAGCCTGTCAAGCGGTGGGGAGACCCAGTACTTC. Translating it yields CASSLSSGGETQYF.